The 8 T cell receptor beta chains reported below all come from one sample, sequenced in a study of regulatory T cells in long-lasting Graves disease. Specified time point: persistent/refractory GD, antithyroid drugs over 5 years with positive TRAb. Following extraction of RNA from PBMCs, that RNA was used to make the TCR library. Relying on iRepertoire HTBI primers and Arm-PCR of CDR3 regions, the team built TCR beta libraries. TCRdb reprocessed the multiplex PCR reads with MiXCR, giving one entry per CDR3 protein. The profile covers hundreds of thousands of distinct CDR3 sequences, with roughly a fifth appearing a single time and 25% to 30% taken by the ten largest. The sequencing used peripheral blood mononuclear cells (PBMCs), collected when the disease was refractory, from a patient treated with antithyroid drugs. The origin of the receptors is a female donor with Graves disease.

This clonotype was observed at least ten times. The J gene is TRBJ1-4, the V gene TRBV6-1, with TRBD1 matching over 11 bases. This CDR3 has 16 residues. The V and J ends lost 3 bases and 7 bases, in that order; junction bases with no gene match: 7. CDR1 is MNHNS, CDR2 SASEGT, per germline. The CDR3 nucleotides are TGTGCCAGCAGTGACCGGGGACAGGGGGTCCGTGAAAAACTGTTTTTT. Translated, it gives CASSDRGQGVREKLFF.

The chain combines TRBV9 with TRBJ2-7, with D perhaps TRBD2 (7 bases). V gave up 0 bases and J gave up 5 bases, with 15 bases separating them. This CDR3 contains 15 residues. The germline CDR1 and CDR2 sequences are SGDLS and YYNGEE. CDR3 loop: CASSVGDTLADEQYF. The CDR3 DNA follows: TGTGCCAGCAGCGTAGGGGACACCCTAGCGGACGAGCAGTACTTC.

The chain has TRBV19 and TRBJ2-2; TRBD2 matches at 8 bases. Germline V CDR1 and CDR2: LNHDA, SQIVND (reference sequence). The trim removed 6 bases at V and 6 bases at J, leaving 9 bases unmatched. This CDR3 spans 15 amino acids. CDR3 nucleotides: TGTGCCAGTAGCTGGGGGACTAGGCCCTCCGGGGAGCTGTTTTTT. Its translation is CASSWGTRPSGELFF.

This clonotype was seen only a few times. An end of the junction differs from the germline gene, which may be a read error. The rearrangement joins TRBV27 to TRBJ2-2; D unresolved. This CDR3 spans 14 amino acids. Germline V CDR1 and CDR2: MNHEY, SMNVEV (reference sequence). The CDR3: CASSLSRSTRELFF. DNA of the CDR3: TGTGCCAGCAGTTTATCGCGAAGCACCAGGGAGCTGTTTTTT.

Note on this clonotype: A read error may explain this, as a much larger clone is one base away. The V gene is TRBV12-3 or TRBV12-4, the J gene TRBJ1-5; 7 bases agree with TRBD1. Germline trimming cut 6 bases from V and 2 bases from J; bases unmatched to any gene: 10. CDR3 size: 16 residues. CDR3 sequence (DNA): TGTGCCAGCAGCCGGACAGGTAATTACGGCAATCAGCCCCAGCATTTT. Protein product: CASSRTGNYGNQPQHF.

This clonotype turned up a few times. The V call is TRBV6-1, the J call TRBJ1-2; no firm D call. V lost 6 bases and J 1 base, leaving 21 bases between the germline ends. CDR3 size: 17 residues. Germline CDR1 and CDR2: MNHNS and SASEGT. The CDR3 coding sequence is TGTGCCAGCAGCTCCCACTCTGGACGGACCATTAACTATGGCTACACCTTC. Translating gives CASSSHSGRTINYGYTF.

This clonotype was picked up a small number of times. The genes are TRBV4-1 and TRBJ2-7; the D gene could be TRBD1 or TRBD2 (5 bases each). Germline loops: CDR1 MGHRA, CDR2 YSYEKL. CDR3 length equals 15 residues. Trimming left V 0 bases short and J 3 bases short, with 12 bases between. The CDR3: CASSQEGRQHYEQYF. The CDR3 nucleotides read TGCGCCAGCAGCCAAGAAGGGAGACAGCACTACGAGCAGTACTTC.

This clonotype was detected ten times or more. The rearrangement joins TRBV5-1 to TRBJ2-2; D possibly corresponds to TRBD2 (5 bases). CDR1 and CDR2 from the germline V gene are SGHRS and YFSETQ. CDR3 length equals 15 residues. The V end was cut by 4 bases, the J end by 4 bases, with 14 bases between. The CDR3 here is CASSPLTSRTGELFF. The CDR3 bases are TGCGCCAGCAGCCCACTCACTAGTCGCACCGGGGAGCTGTTTTTT.